The source of this T cell receptor (beta chain) is a study of blood T cell dynamics during melanoma immunotherapy. Measured with immunoSEQ multiplex PCR; TCRdb has only the in-frame clones, and not every one. The sample has 7,000 to 8,500 clones, more than 75% seen once. This CDR3 contains 16 residues. Germline V CDR1 and CDR2: MDHEN, SYDVKM. V gave up 4 bases and J gave up 5 bases, with 17 bases separating them. The time point is: week 3, after first cycle of checkpoint inhibitor. Sampling occurred pretreatment (T0) and at week 3 (W3), after cycle one of checkpoint blockade. The receptor's source is a human donor with melanoma. V and J are TRBV28 and TRBJ1-4; D is perhaps TRBD1 (6 bases). Specimen: blood, collected from a patient treated with checkpoint blockade. In DNA, the CDR3 is TGTGCCAGCAGTTCCCCGGACGGGGGCAGGAATGAAAAACTGTTTTTT. Protein: CASSSPDGGRNEKLFF.